This TCR beta chain was captured by sequencing in a study of shared clonotypes between healthy human individuals. As for the study in general: Serving as donors were two women and a few men, whose ages spanned 18 to 49.

Generated by immunoSEQ multiplex PCR, the TCRdb table keeps only in-frame clones and is missing some. This sample has 400,000 or so clones; about 96% occur once, and the top ten carry around 0.3%. V lost 2 bases and J lost 3; bases outside the gene matches: 10. CDR1 is SGHRS, CDR2 YFSETQ, per germline. The CDR3 sequence is 16 residues long. Comment on this clone: Its antigen is as yet unknown.

Study observations and caveats: The researchers took only blood, and tissue repertoires probably look different.

CCR7-negative CD45RA+ TemRA cells were combined with CD45RO+ cells to form CD8 memory. The chain has TRBV5-1 and TRBJ2-5; 7 bases fit TRBD1. The sample consisted of memory CD8+ T cells sorted from blood. Subset in this sample: CD45RO+ cells pooled with CCR7-negative TemRA cells. The source is a man aged 25 to 45 in good health. The CDR3 spells CASSFSDTTGKETQYF. The CDR3, as DNA: TGCGCCAGCAGCTTCTCGGATACGACAGGGAAAGAGACCCAGTACTTC.